One sample yielded the 24 T cell receptor beta chains listed below, sequenced in a study of blood T cell repertoires in COVID-19. Repertoires were generated with immunoSEQ multiplex PCR, while TCRdb's copy carries only in-frame clones and drops some. The repertoire consists of around 100,000 clones, with approximately 84% occurring once and the leading ten covering 7% to 9%. The sample was peripheral blood. The receptors stem from a man aged 25-45 years in a cohort sampled during active COVID-19.

The count of this clone is one. The rearrangement links TRBV19 to TRBJ2-1, with D possibly TRBD2 on 6 matching bases. This CDR3 region has 15 residues. Trimming left V 5 bases short and J 6 bases short, with 17 bases between. Per the germline V gene, CDR1 is LNHDA and CDR2 is SQIVND (reference sequence). CDR3 DNA sequence: TGTGCCAGTAGTTCTAGCGTGATAATGGCCAATGAGCAGTTCTTC. It yields the protein CASSSSVIMANEQFF.

The chain joins TRBV7-2 to TRBJ1-1, with D possibly matching TRBD1 (5 bases). The CDR3 extends over 13 amino acids. The ends were cut back, 3 bases at V and 4 bases at J, with 9 bases in the middle. Per the germline V gene, CDR1 is SGHTA and CDR2 is FQGNSA. As DNA, the CDR3 is TGTGCCAGCAGCTTGTTCAGGGCCACTGAAGCTTTCTTT. Its translation is CASSLFRATEAFF. Full variable domain (remainder filled in from reference TRBV7-2 and TRBJ1-1): GAGVSQSPSNKVTEKGKDVELRCDPISGHTALYWYRQSLGQGLEFLIYFQGNSAPDKSGLPSDRFSAERTGGSVSTLTIQRTQQEDSAVYLCASSLFRATEAFFGQGTRLTVV.

This rearrangement joins TRBV6-6 to TRBJ2-7; D possibly corresponds to TRBD2 (6 bases). The V gene's germline CDR1 is MNHNY and CDR2 SVGAGI (reference sequence). Trimming removed 1 base at V and 2 bases at J, with 15 bases between. The CDR3 contains 16 residues. Here the CDR3 reads CASSYLGLPDAYEQYF. CDR3 DNA: TGTGCCAGCAGTTACTTGGGACTGCCGGATGCCTACGAGCAGTACTTC.

The chain uses TRBV11-2 and TRBJ1-2, with a possible D match to TRBD1 (5 bases). The CDR3 is 13 residues long. Trimming took off 1 base at V and 8 bases at J, with 11 bases between the two ends. Germline assignment: CDR1 SGHAT and CDR2 FQNNGV. The CDR3, as DNA: TGTGCCAGCAGCTTAGCGACGGGGGAGGGCTACACCTTC. This encodes CASSLATGEGYTF.

This rearrangement joins TRBV6-2 or TRBV6-3 to TRBJ2-7; possible D gene TRBD1, 6 bases. The germline CDR1 and CDR2 sequences are MNHEY and SVGEGT. Trimming cost V 3 bases and J 1 base, with 10 bases left between them. CDR3 size: 14 residues. CDR3 DNA sequence: TGTGCCAGCAGTTATTGGGGGCAGTCCTACGAGCAGTACTTC. It encodes CASSYWGQSYEQYF.

The V call is TRBV19, the J call TRBJ2-3; 11 nucleotides align to TRBD1. Looked up from germline, CDR1 is LNHDA and CDR2 is SQIVND (reference sequence). With 7 bases clipped from V and 7 bases from J, the junction kept 10 bases outside the gene matches. This CDR3 comprises 15 residues. CDR3 in amino acids: CASTSGTGGSYTQYF. The CDR3 DNA sequence: TGTGCCAGTACTTCCGGGACAGGGGGTTCTTATACGCAGTATTTT.

The chain carries TRBV15 and TRBJ1-6, with 7 positions matching TRBD1. The germline CDR1 and CDR2 sequences are LNHNV and YYDKDF (reference sequence). The trim removed 1 base at V and 7 bases at J, leaving 10 bases unmatched. The CDR3 covers 17 residues. As DNA, the CDR3 is TGTGCCACCAGCAGAGTGAGCGGACAGGTGGTAAATTCACCCCTCCACTTT. This encodes CATSRVSGQVVNSPLHF.

The chain carries TRBV9 and TRBJ2-1; 10 nucleotides match TRBD2. V lost 4 bases, J lost 12 bases, and 19 bases stayed unmatched. The CDR3 consists of 17 residues. CDR1 and CDR2 from the germline V gene are SGDLS and YYNGEE. In DNA, the CDR3 is TGTGCCAGCAGCTCCGGGTCTAGCGGGGGCCCCCTAGGAGGGCAGTTCTTC. Translating it yields CASSSGSSGGPLGGQFF.

The V gene is TRBV6-1, the J gene TRBJ2-7, with 11 bases that match TRBD1. The length of the CDR3 is 18 residues. Germline V lookup: CDR1 MNHNS, CDR2 SASEGT. V lost 0 bases and J lost 2; bases outside the gene matches: 9. CDR3 in DNA: TGTGCCAGCAGTGAAGCCTACCTGGTGGGACAGGGGGCCTACGAGCAGTACTTC. This sequence encodes CASSEAYLVGQGAYEQYF.

This chain joins TRBV5-4 and TRBJ2-7; D might be TRBD2 (6 bases). Germline lookup yields CDR1 SGHNT and CDR2 YYREEE (reference sequence). V lost 2 bases to trimming and J lost 5 bases, with 20 bases between them. The CDR3 contains 16 residues. CDR3 in DNA: TGTGCCAGCAGCTTACGAGCGGGTAGTGTGTTTGACGAGCAGTACTTC. Translating gives CASSLRAGSVFDEQYF.

This chain joins TRBV6-2 or TRBV6-3 and TRBJ2-7; possibly TRBD1 for D (5 bases). Germline V CDR1 and CDR2: MNHEY, SVGEGT. The V and J ends lost 0 bases and 3 bases respectively, with 9 bases between them. CDR3 size: 14 residues. The CDR3 here is CASSYSDRGYEQYF. The CDR3, as DNA: TGTGCCAGCAGTTACTCTGACAGAGGCTACGAGCAGTACTTC.

The chain joins TRBV19 to TRBJ2-2; a possible D gene is TRBD1 (6 bases). The CDR3 sequence is 15 residues long. V was cut by 8 bases and J by 4 bases, with 17 bases left in between. Germline V lookup: CDR1 LNHDA, CDR2 SQIVND (reference sequence). CDR3 residues: CASLRGTTGTGELFF. The DNA for the CDR3 is TGTGCCAGTCTTAGGGGGACCACGGGCACCGGGGAGCTGTTTTTT. Together with reference TRBV19 and TRBJ2-2, the CDR3 gives the full variable domain: DGGITQSPKYLFRKEGQNVTLSCEQNLNHDAMYWYRQDPGQGLRLIYYSQIVNDFQKGDIAEGYSVSREKKESFPLTVTSAQKNPTAFYLCASLRGTTGTGELFFGEGSRLTVL.

This sequence joins TRBV6-5 and TRBJ1-5, with a weak D call TRBD1 (5 bases). There are 13 residues in the CDR3. Between the trimmed V and J ends, which lost 5 bases and 7 bases, there was a span of 12 bases. The germline gives CDR1 MNHEY, CDR2 SVGAGI. CDR3 protein: CASSTQQDQPQHF. DNA for the CDR3: TGTGCCAGCAGTACACAACAGGACCAGCCCCAGCATTTT.

The chain combines TRBV6-5 with TRBJ2-2; D may be TRBD1 (6 bases). This CDR3 is built from 13 residues. The germline gives CDR1 MNHEY, CDR2 SVGAGI. Trimming took 10 bases from V and 0 from J, leaving 9 bases between them. Here the CDR3 reads CATNRANTGELFF. CDR3 in DNA: TGTGCCACCAACAGGGCGAACACCGGGGAGCTGTTTTTT.

V and J are TRBV15 and TRBJ2-3; TRBD2 matches 8 bases. The CDR3 has 18 amino acids. CDR1 and CDR2 from the germline V gene are LNHNV and YYDKDF (reference sequence). V lost 0 bases and J lost 0; bases outside the gene matches: 8. CDR3 sequence: CATSRDRGVAGSTDTQYF. The CDR3 bases are TGTGCCACCAGCAGAGATCGAGGAGTAGCGGGGAGCACAGATACGCAGTATTTT.

A few counts support this clone. J is TRBJ1-6 and V is TRBV11-1; D is undetermined. The V gene's germline CDR1 is SGHAT and CDR2 FQDESV (reference sequence). Trimming removed 11 bases from V and 8 bases from J, with 16 bases in between. This CDR3 has 13 amino acids. The CDR3 reads CASGSHSDSPLHF. The CDR3 region has the DNA TGTGCCTCCGGGTCACACTCTGATTCACCCCTCCACTTT.

The V call is TRBV18, the J call TRBJ2-6, with unresolved D. CDR3 size: 14 residues. Germline V gene sequence: CDR1 KGHSH, CDR2 LQKENI. The V gene lost 7 bases and the J gene lost 0 bases, with 7 bases spanning the gap. The CDR3, as DNA: TGTGCCAGCTACGTCGGCTCTGGGGCCAACGTCCTGACTTTC. Translating it yields CASYVGSGANVLTF.

This sequence joins TRBV6-1 and TRBJ2-7; a weak D match, TRBD2 (5 bases). Trimming shortened V by 1 base and J by 7 bases, and 14 bases separated the two germline ends. CDR1 and CDR2 (germline): MNHNS, SASEGT. The CDR3 contains 14 residues. CDR3: CASSEGGLLREQYF. The CDR3 DNA is TGTGCCAGCAGTGAAGGCGGACTTCTGCGAGAGCAGTACTTC.

The V call is TRBV19, the J call TRBJ1-1; a weak D match, TRBD1 (5 bases). Germline CDR1 and CDR2: LNHDA and SQIVND (reference sequence). The length of the CDR3 is 15 residues. V was trimmed by 5 bases and J by 0 bases, leaving 13 bases between them. CDR3 nucleotide sequence: TGTGCCAGTAGTTCAGAGACAGAGATGAACACTGAAGCTTTCTTT. The encoded protein is CASSSETEMNTEAFF.

This chain uses TRBV4-1 with TRBJ1-4; TRBD1 matches 9 bases. V lost 0 bases and J lost 16; bases outside the gene matches: 6. The germline CDR1 and CDR2 sequences are MGHRA and YSYEKL. CDR3 length equals 13 residues. The CDR3 DNA follows: TGCGCCAGCAGCCAAGACCGGGACAGGGAGACGTTTTTT. Protein: CASSQDRDRETFF.

The V gene is TRBV7-9, the J gene TRBJ2-3; 9 bases are shared with TRBD1. Germline V lookup: CDR1 SEHNR, CDR2 FQNEAQ (reference sequence). CDR3 length: 16 residues. V lost 3 bases to trimming and J lost 2 bases; unmatched junction nucleotides: 6. In DNA form, the CDR3 reads TGTGCCAGCAGCTTTCTGGGACAGGGTGACACAGATACGCAGTATTTT. It yields the protein CASSFLGQGDTDTQYF.

This clone was seen a single time. This chain connects TRBV28 to TRBJ1-5, with D perhaps TRBD1 (5 bases). The CDR3 runs 13 residues. V shed 4 bases and J shed 5 bases, with 9 bases lying between them. The germline V gene encodes CDR1 MDHEN and CDR2 SYDVKM. The CDR3 DNA follows: TGTGCCAGCAGTTGGGGCTCGGATCAGCCCCAGCATTTT. Its translation: CASSWGSDQPQHF.

This chain uses TRBV4-3 with TRBJ2-5; D perhaps matches TRBD2 (6 bases). There are 18 residues in the CDR3. V was shortened by 0 bases and J by 1 base, with 18 bases between the two germline ends. CDR1 is LGHNA, CDR2 YSLEER, per germline. CDR3 residues: CASSQDLPLAGSQETQYF. Written as DNA, the CDR3 is TGCGCCAGCAGCCAAGATCTTCCTCTCGCGGGGTCCCAAGAGACCCAGTACTTC.

This clone was counted a few times. The V call is TRBV7-3, the J call TRBJ2-1, with 13 bases lining up with TRBD2. Germline CDR1 and CDR2: SGHTA and FQGTGA. With 5 bases clipped from V and 9 bases from J, the junction kept 13 bases outside the gene matches. The CDR3 consists of 17 residues. In DNA, the CDR3 is TGTGCCAGCAGCCCCGACCGAACTAGCGGGGGGGCCGGTGAGCAGTTCTTC. It specifies CASSPDRTSGGAGEQFF.